Following are 5 T cell receptor beta chains from one sample sequenced in a study of breast tumors, draining lymph nodes, adjacent tissues. Axillary draining lymph nodes of breast cancer patients supplied the node samples. TCRdb redid the calling of the multiplex PCR reads with MiXCR, one entry per CDR3 protein. The sample shows under 150,000 distinct CDR3 sequences, 15% to 20% of them seen only once. The sequenced sample consisted of axillary lymph node tissue. The source is a female donor with breast cancer. Some clones in this sample may be carry-over from other donors' samples.

The J gene is TRBJ2-1, the V gene TRBV20-1; 8 nucleotides agree with TRBD2. The V gene's germline CDR1 is DFQATT and CDR2 SNEGSKA (reference sequence). The CDR3 length is 16 residues. Trimming took 5 bases from V and 7 from J; bases not matched to a gene: 16. The CDR3 protein is CSAAPGGTTHANEQFF. CDR3 bases: TGCAGTGCTGCCCCGGGGGGGACTACCCACGCAAATGAGCAGTTCTTC.

This clonotype was recorded many times. The chain carries TRBV3-1 and TRBJ2-1, with a weak D call TRBD2 (5 bases). The CDR3 contains 16 residues. Germline values: CDR1 LGHDT, CDR2 YNNKEL (reference sequence). Trimming pared 1 base from V and 9 bases from J, leaving 19 bases between. This CDR3 reads CASSQGLALEGGEQFF. The CDR3 region has the DNA TGTGCCAGCAGCCAAGGGCTAGCCCTCGAGGGCGGTGAGCAGTTCTTC.

This clonotype was counted at least ten times. This chain joins TRBV24-1 and TRBJ2-5; the D is unclear. The V and J ends lost 3 bases and 5 bases respectively, with 3 bases between them. Germline V CDR1 and CDR2: KGHDR, SFDVKD. This CDR3 is built from 11 residues. Here the CDR3 reads CATSDKETQYF. CDR3 coding DNA: TGTGCCACCAGTGATAAGGAGACCCAGTACTTC.

This clonotype occurred many times. This chain uses TRBV5-1 with TRBJ2-3, with D unresolved. CDR3 length: 14 amino acids. Trimming left V 4 bases short and J 2 bases short, with 11 bases between. Germline-derived CDR1 and CDR2 are SGHRS and YFSETQ. The CDR3 here is CASSQFSATDTQYF. CDR3 bases: TGCGCCAGCAGCCAATTCTCGGCCACAGATACGCAGTATTTT.

This chain joins TRBV2 and TRBJ1-1; weak D call: TRBD1 (6 bases). Germline CDR1 and CDR2: SNHLY and FYNNEI. V was clipped by 4 bases and J by 8 bases, with 14 bases between them. The CDR3 contains 13 residues. The CDR3 nucleotides read TGTGCCAGCAGTGTTGGACAGCTATTAGAAGCTTTCTTT. Amino acid sequence: CASSVGQLLEAFF.